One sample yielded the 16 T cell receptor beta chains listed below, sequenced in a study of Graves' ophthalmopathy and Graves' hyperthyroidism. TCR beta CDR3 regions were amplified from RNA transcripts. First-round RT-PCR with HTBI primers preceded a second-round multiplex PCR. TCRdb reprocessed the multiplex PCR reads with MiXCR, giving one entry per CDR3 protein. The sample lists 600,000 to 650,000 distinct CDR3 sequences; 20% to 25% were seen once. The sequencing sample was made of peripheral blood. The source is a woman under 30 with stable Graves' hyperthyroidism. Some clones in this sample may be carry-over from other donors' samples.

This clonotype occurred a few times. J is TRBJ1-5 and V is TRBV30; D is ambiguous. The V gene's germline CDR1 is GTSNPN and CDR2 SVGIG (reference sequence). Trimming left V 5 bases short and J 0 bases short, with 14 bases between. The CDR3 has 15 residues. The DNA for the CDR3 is TGTGCCTGGGCAGACGGAGGGAGTAGCAATCAGCCCCAGCATTTT. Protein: CAWADGGSSNQPQHF.

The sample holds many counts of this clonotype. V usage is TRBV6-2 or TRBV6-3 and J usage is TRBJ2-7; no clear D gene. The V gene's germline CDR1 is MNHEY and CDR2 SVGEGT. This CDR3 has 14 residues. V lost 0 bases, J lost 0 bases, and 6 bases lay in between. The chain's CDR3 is CASSYSGSSYEQYF. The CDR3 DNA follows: TGTGCCAGCAGTTACTCTGGCAGCTCCTACGAGCAGTACTTC.

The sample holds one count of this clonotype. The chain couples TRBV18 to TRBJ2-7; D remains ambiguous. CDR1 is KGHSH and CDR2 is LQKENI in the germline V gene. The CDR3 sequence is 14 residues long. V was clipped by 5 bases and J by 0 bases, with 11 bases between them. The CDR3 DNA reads TGTGCCAGCTCAGGTCCCCACGGCTCCTACGAGCAGTACTTC. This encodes CASSGPHGSYEQYF.

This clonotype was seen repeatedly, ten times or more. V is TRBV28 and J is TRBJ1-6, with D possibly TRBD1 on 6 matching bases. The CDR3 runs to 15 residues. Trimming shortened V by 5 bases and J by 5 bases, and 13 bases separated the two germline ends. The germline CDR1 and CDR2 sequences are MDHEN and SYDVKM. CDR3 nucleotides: TGTGCCAGCAGTGTGACAGGTCCCGATAATTCACCCCTCCACTTT. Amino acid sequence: CASSVTGPDNSPLHF.

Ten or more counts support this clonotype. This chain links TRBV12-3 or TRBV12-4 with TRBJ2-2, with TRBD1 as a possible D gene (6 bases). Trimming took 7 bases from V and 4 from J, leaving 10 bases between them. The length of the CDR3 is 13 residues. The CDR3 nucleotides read TGTGCCAGCATCCGGGACACCACCGGGGAGCTGTTTTTT. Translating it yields CASIRDTTGELFF.

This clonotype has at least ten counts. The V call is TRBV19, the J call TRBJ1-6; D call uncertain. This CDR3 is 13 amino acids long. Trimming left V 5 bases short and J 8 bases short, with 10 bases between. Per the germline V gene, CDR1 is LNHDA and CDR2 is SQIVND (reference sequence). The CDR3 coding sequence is TGTGCCAGTAGTGCGACCCGGGATTCACCCCTCCACTTT. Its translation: CASSATRDSPLHF.

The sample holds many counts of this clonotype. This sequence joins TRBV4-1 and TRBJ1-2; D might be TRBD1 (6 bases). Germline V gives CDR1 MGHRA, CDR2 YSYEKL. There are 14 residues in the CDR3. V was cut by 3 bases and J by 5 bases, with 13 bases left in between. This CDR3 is CASSQWTGAYGYTF. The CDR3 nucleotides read TGCGCCAGCAGCCAGTGGACGGGGGCGTATGGCTACACCTTC.

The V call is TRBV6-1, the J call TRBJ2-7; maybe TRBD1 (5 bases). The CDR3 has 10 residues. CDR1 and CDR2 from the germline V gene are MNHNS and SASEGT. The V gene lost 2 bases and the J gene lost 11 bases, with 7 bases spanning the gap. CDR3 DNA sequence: TGTGCCAGCAGTGAATTAGGGGAGTACTTC. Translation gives CASSELGEYF.

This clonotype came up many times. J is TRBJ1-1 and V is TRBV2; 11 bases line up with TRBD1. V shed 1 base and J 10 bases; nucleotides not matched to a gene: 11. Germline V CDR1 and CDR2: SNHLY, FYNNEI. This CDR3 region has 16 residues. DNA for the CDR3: TGTGCCAGCAGTGAAGGGGGGACAGGGGGGACCCTCGGAGCTTTCTTT. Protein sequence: CASSEGGTGGTLGAFF.

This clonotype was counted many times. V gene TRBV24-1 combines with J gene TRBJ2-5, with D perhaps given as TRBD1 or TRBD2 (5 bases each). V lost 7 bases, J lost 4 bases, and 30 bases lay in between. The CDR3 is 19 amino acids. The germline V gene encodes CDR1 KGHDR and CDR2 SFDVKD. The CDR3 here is CATSDRGKGPDRGGETQYF. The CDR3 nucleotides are TGTGCCACCAGCGATCGGGGAAAGGGACCCGACCGTGGGGGAGAGACCCAGTACTTC.

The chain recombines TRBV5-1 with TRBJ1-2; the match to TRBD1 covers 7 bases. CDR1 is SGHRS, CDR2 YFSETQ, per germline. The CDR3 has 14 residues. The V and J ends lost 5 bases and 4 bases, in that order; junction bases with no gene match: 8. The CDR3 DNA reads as TGCGCCAGCAGAGAGGGCAGGGGGGTCTATGGCTACACCTTC. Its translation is CASREGRGVYGYTF. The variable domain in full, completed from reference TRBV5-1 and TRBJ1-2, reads KAGVTQTPRYLIKTRGQQVTLSCSPISGHRSVSWYQQTPGQGLQFLFEYFSETQRNKGNFPGRFSGRQFSNSRSEMNVSTLELGDSALYLCASREGRGVYGYTFGSGTRLTVV.

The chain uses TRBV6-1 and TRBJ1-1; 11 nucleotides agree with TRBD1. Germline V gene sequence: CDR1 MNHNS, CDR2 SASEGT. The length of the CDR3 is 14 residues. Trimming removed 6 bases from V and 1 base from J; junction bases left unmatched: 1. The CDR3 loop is CASRGQGANTEAFF. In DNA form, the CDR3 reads TGTGCCAGCAGAGGACAGGGGGCGAACACTGAAGCTTTCTTT.

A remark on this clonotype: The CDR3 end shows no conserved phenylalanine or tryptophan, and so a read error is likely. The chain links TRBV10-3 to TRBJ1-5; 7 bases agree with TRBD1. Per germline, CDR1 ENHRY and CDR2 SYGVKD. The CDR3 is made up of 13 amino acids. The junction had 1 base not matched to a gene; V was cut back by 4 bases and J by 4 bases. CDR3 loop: CAISGGQNQPQHL. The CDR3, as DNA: TGTGCCATCAGTGGGGGACAGAATCAGCCCCAGCATCTT.

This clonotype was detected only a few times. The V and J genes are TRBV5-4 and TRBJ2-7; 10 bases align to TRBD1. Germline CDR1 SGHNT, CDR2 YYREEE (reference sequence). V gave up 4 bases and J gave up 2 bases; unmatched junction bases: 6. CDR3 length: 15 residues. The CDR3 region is CASSPDRGKPYEQYF. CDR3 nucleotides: TGTGCCAGCAGCCCGGACAGGGGGAAACCCTACGAGCAGTACTTC.

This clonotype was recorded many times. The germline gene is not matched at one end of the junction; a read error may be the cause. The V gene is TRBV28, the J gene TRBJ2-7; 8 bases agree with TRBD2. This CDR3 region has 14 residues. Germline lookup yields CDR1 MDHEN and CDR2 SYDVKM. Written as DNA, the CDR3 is TGTGCCAGCACTTTAGCGGGGATCCCCTACGAGCAGTACTTC. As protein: CASTLAGIPYEQYF.

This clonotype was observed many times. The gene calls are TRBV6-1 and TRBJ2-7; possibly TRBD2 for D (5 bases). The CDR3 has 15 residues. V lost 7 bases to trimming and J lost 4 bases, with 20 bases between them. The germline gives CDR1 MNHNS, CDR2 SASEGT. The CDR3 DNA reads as TGTGCCAGCAAACCGTCAGAGGGAGAGGTGTACGAGCAGTACTTC. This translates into CASKPSEGEVYEQYF.